This T cell receptor beta chain came from a study of T cell responses to AZD1222 COVID-19 vaccine. Overall study: Second-dose recipients at about 4 or about 12 weeks were treated as one pooled group. Study-wide points: Spike-specific TCR breadth and depth both grew after two AZD1222 doses. Donors in the cohort were predominantly white British and more often female, and clonal diversity was possibly underestimated. Spike as a whole was targeted by vaccine-associated CD4 TCRs, dominant at 160-218 and 743-854.

Sequencing used immunoSEQ multiplex PCR; TCRdb keeps in-frame clones, though not all of them. This table has around 200,000 clones, just over 85% appearing once. The CDR3 has 13 amino acids. The V and J ends lost 5 bases and 0 bases respectively, with 9 bases between them. Per germline, CDR1 SGHRS and CDR2 YFSETQ. Concerning this clone itself: No antigen is known for it.

The sequence was obtained from an adult in good health. V and J are TRBV5-1 and TRBJ2-7; D is ambiguous. The sample consisted of peripheral blood, taken on day 0 of AZD1222 vaccination. The CDR3 DNA reads as TGCGCCAGCAGACCGACCCGCTCCTACGAGCAGTACTTC. Protein product: CASRPTRSYEQYF.